The 30 T cell receptor beta chains given below trace back to one sample, sequenced in a study of radiotherapy plus CTLA-4 blockade in lung cancer. Sequencing was performed with immunoSEQ multiplex PCR; in TCRdb, only in-frame clones are kept and a portion is missing. Of approximately 110,000 clones in the sample, roughly four fifths were seen once. Sequences were derived from peripheral blood, sampled from a patient treated with radiotherapy plus ipilimumab. These receptors all come from a human donor with non-small cell lung cancer that progressed on radiotherapy plus ipilimumab. Some clones in this sample may be carry-over from other donors' samples.

This clone turned up a few times. The V gene is TRBV23-1, the J gene TRBJ1-5, with 8 bases lining up with TRBD1. TRBV23-1 is identified as an open reading frame with a role that is uncertain. The ends lost 2 bases at V and 4 bases at J; junction bases unmatched: 7. The CDR3 sequence is 16 residues long. The CDR3 loop reads CASSQADRGSNQPQHF. Here the CDR3 DNA reads TGCGCCAGCAGTCAAGCCGACAGGGGAAGTAATCAGCCCCAGCATTTT.

The V call is TRBV6-4, the J call TRBJ2-7; 7 bases agree with TRBD1. The CDR3 covers 16 residues. CDR1 is MRHNA, CDR2 SNTAGT, per germline. Germline trimming cut 4 bases from V and 2 bases from J; bases unmatched to any gene: 11. CDR3 sequence reads: CASSGSNDRVPYEQYF. In DNA form, the CDR3 reads TGTGCCAGCAGTGGTTCTAATGACAGGGTACCCTACGAGCAGTACTTC.

The chain carries TRBV27 and TRBJ1-5; weak D call: TRBD1 (6 bases). The CDR3 is made up of 15 amino acids. Germline CDR1 is MNHEY and CDR2 is SMNVEV (reference sequence). Trimming left V 6 bases short and J 3 bases short, with 15 bases between. CDR3 sequence: CASSPLGGFNQPQHF. DNA for the CDR3: TGTGCCAGCAGCCCCTTAGGGGGGTTCAATCAGCCCCAGCATTTT.

The chain links TRBV19 to TRBJ2-2, with D perhaps TRBD1 or TRBD2 (5 bases each). Germline assignment: CDR1 LNHDA and CDR2 SQIVND (reference sequence). V was trimmed by 5 bases and J by 2 bases, leaving 12 bases between them. The CDR3 spans 15 residues. CDR3 in DNA: TGTGCCAGTAGTGATCCGGGACGCAACACCGGGGAGCTGTTTTTT. Its protein is CASSDPGRNTGELFF.

J is TRBJ1-1 and V is TRBV10-3; no firm D call. The CDR3 is 13 amino acids. The germline CDR1 and CDR2 sequences are ENHRY and SYGVKD. V lost 7 bases and J 3 bases, leaving 12 bases between the germline ends. The CDR3 bases are TGTGCCATCAAGCCAGGTCGGGACACTGAAGCTTTCTTT. Translated, it gives CAIKPGRDTEAFF.

The rearrangement uses TRBV5-1 and TRBJ2-3; possibly TRBD1 or TRBD2 for D (5 bases each). The CDR3 covers 14 residues. CDR1 is SGHRS and CDR2 is YFSETQ in the germline V gene. V was clipped by 0 bases and J by 6 bases, with 11 bases between them. The CDR3, as DNA: TGCGCCAGCAGCTTGGGGGGCCCGGGGGATACGCAGTATTTT. Its protein product is CASSLGGPGDTQYF. The complete variable domain, with remaining parts taken from reference TRBV5-1 and TRBJ2-3, reads KAGVTQTPRYLIKTRGQQVTLSCSPISGHRSVSWYQQTPGQGLQFLFEYFSETQRNKGNFPGRFSGRQFSNSRSEMNVSTLELGDSALYLCASSLGGPGDTQYFGPGTRLTVL.

The genes are TRBV29-1 and TRBJ1-2, with 11 bases aligning to TRBD1. Trimming at V came to 0 bases and at J to 7 bases, leaving 7 bases not matched to a gene. CDR1 is SQVTM, CDR2 ANQGSEA, per germline. CDR3 size: 15 residues. CDR3 bases: TGCAGCGTTGAAGACCCCGGACAGGGGGCGGGTGGCTACACCTTC. Its protein is CSVEDPGQGAGGYTF.

This chain connects TRBV7-8 to TRBJ2-3; 8 nucleotides agree with TRBD1. The germline V gene has CDR1 SGHVS and CDR2 FQNEAQ. This CDR3 has 17 residues. The ends lost 3 bases at V and 2 bases at J; junction bases unmatched: 10. CDR3 bases: TGTGCCAGCAGCTTCCCCGGACAGGGCGGTTTCACAGATACGCAGTATTTT. Translated, it gives CASSFPGQGGFTDTQYF.

This clone was counted a single time. The chain recombines TRBV7-2 with TRBJ2-3; TRBD2 matches 9 bases. Trimming removed 0 bases from V and 0 bases from J; junction bases left unmatched: 1. Germline CDR1 is SGHTA and CDR2 is FQGNSA. This CDR3 spans 16 amino acids. The DNA of the CDR3 is TGTGCCAGCAGCTTAGCAGCGGGGGGCAGCACAGATACGCAGTATTTT. Amino acids: CASSLAAGGSTDTQYF.

The chain uses TRBV5-6 and TRBJ2-4, with D perhaps matching TRBD1 (5 bases). The germline V gene has CDR1 SGHDT and CDR2 YYEEEE. CDR3 length: 12 residues. Trimming took 1 base from V and 10 from J, leaving 9 bases between them. The CDR3 bases are TGTGCCAGCAGCTTGAGGCAGGGAATTCAGTACTTC. Protein sequence: CASSLRQGIQYF. The whole variable domain, remainder taken from reference TRBV5-6 and TRBJ2-4, is DAGVTQSPTHLIKTRGQQVTLRCSPKSGHDTVSWYQQALGQGPQFIFQYYEEEERQRGNFPDRFSGHQFPNYSSELNVNALLLGDSALYLCASSLRQGIQYFGAGTRLSVL.

This clone appeared once. This chain links TRBV5-1 with TRBJ2-1; D is possibly TRBD1 or TRBD2 (5 bases each). Germline values: CDR1 SGHRS, CDR2 YFSETQ. The length of the CDR3 is 15 residues. Deletions cut 3 bases from V and 7 bases from J, with 17 bases between. This CDR3 reads CASSSGVQVGNEQFF. The CDR3 DNA reads as TGCGCCAGCAGCTCCGGGGTACAGGTAGGGAATGAGCAGTTCTTC.

The rearrangement joins TRBV19 to TRBJ2-3; no clear D gene. The germline V gene encodes CDR1 LNHDA and CDR2 SQIVND (reference sequence). This CDR3 has 14 amino acids. The V end was cut by 7 bases, the J end by 6 bases, with 17 bases between. In nucleotides, the CDR3 is TGTGCCAGTACCCTGGATCTTTCGACGGATACGCAGTATTTT. Protein: CASTLDLSTDTQYF.

This rearrangement joins TRBV7-9 to TRBJ1-4; D remains unclear. Per the germline V gene, CDR1 is SEHNR and CDR2 is FQNEAQ (reference sequence). V lost 5 bases, J lost 0 bases, and 10 bases lay in between. The CDR3 sequence is 15 residues long. The DNA for the CDR3 is TGTGCCAGCAGCCCATCGCAGGCAACTAATGAAAAACTGTTTTTT. Its translation: CASSPSQATNEKLFF.

This clone has more than one count but fewer than ten. The chain combines TRBV6-4 with TRBJ2-1, with D possibly matching TRBD1 (6 bases). Per germline, CDR1 MRHNA and CDR2 SNTAGT. This CDR3 comprises 13 residues. Trimming took 6 bases from V and 9 from J, leaving 15 bases between them. CDR3 sequence reads: CASSAQGNSEQFF. The CDR3 region has the DNA TGTGCCAGCAGCGCACAGGGAAATAGTGAGCAGTTCTTC.

The J gene is TRBJ1-6, the V gene TRBV19, with D unclear. Germline V gene data show CDR1 as LNHDA and CDR2 as SQIVND (reference sequence). Deletions cut 3 bases from V and 10 bases from J, with 10 bases between. The CDR3 consists of 13 residues. CDR3 coding DNA: TGTGCCAGTAGTATCCCCGGTTTCTCACCCCTCCACTTT. This encodes CASSIPGFSPLHF. Supplemented by reference TRBV19 and TRBJ1-6, the full variable domain reads DGGITQSPKYLFRKEGQNVTLSCEQNLNHDAMYWYRQDPGQGLRLIYYSQIVNDFQKGDIAEGYSVSREKKESFPLTVTSAQKNPTAFYLCASSIPGFSPLHFGNGTRLTVT.

This chain connects TRBV7-2 to TRBJ1-2; D is unresolved. The CDR3 spans 15 residues. V dropped 3 bases and J dropped 0 bases, with 11 bases sitting between them. Germline V gene data show CDR1 as SGHTA and CDR2 as FQGNSA. CDR3 sequence reads: CASSFTQFTNYGYTF. The CDR3 DNA sequence: TGTGCCAGCAGCTTTACACAGTTCACTAACTATGGCTACACCTTC. Variable domain in full (rest from reference TRBV7-2 and TRBJ1-2): GAGVSQSPSNKVTEKGKDVELRCDPISGHTALYWYRQSLGQGLEFLIYFQGNSAPDKSGLPSDRFSAERTGGSVSTLTIQRTQQEDSAVYLCASSFTQFTNYGYTFGSGTRLTVV.

This chain links TRBV7-2 with TRBJ1-5; a possible D gene is TRBD1 (5 bases). This CDR3 has 13 residues. V was shortened by 5 bases and J by 7 bases, with 12 bases between the two germline ends. Germline V gene lookup returns CDR1 SGHTA and CDR2 FQGNSA. The CDR3 region has the DNA TGTGCCAGCAGCCAGAATGCAGGGCAGCCCCAGCATTTT. Protein product: CASSQNAGQPQHF.

This clone is judged medium-sized. The rearrangement uses TRBV7-9 and TRBJ1-2; D is possibly TRBD1 (5 bases). Germline CDR1 and CDR2: SEHNR and FQNEAQ (reference sequence). The ends were cut back, 2 bases at V and 5 bases at J, with 18 bases in the middle. CDR3 length equals 16 residues. In DNA, the CDR3 is TGTGCCAGCAGCTTAATTCTAGGGGACTTAGGGTATGGCTACACCTTC. This encodes CASSLILGDLGYGYTF.

The J gene is TRBJ1-5, the V gene TRBV19; 8 nucleotides agree with TRBD1. Losses at the gene ends were 9 bases for V and 5 bases for J; bases not matched to a gene: 9. Germline V gene sequence: CDR1 LNHDA, CDR2 SQIVND (reference sequence). This CDR3 is 14 amino acids long. The DNA of the CDR3 is TGTGCCAGCGAAACCGGACAGGGCGATCAGCCCCAGCATTTT. Amino acids: CASETGQGDQPQHF.

The V and J genes are TRBV5-4 and TRBJ1-2, with D unclear. From germline, CDR1 is SGHNT and CDR2 YYREEE (reference sequence). CDR3 size: 15 residues. V lost 2 bases to trimming and J lost 0 bases, with 11 bases between them. The CDR3 sequence: CASSFPADSNYGYTF. DNA for the CDR3: TGTGCCAGCAGCTTTCCGGCGGATTCTAACTATGGCTACACCTTC.

This clone appeared a few times. The chain uses TRBV6-1 and TRBJ2-3; D could derive from TRBD1 or TRBD2 (5 bases each). The V end lost 11 bases, the J end lost 0 bases, and 15 bases lay between the germline ends. Germline V gene data show CDR1 as MNHNS and CDR2 as SASEGT. CDR3 size: 14 residues. The CDR3 coding sequence is TGTGCCGGACAAAGCCGGGACAGCACAGATACGCAGTATTTT. This codes for CAGQSRDSTDTQYF.

This clone was recorded once. The chain is built from TRBV6-6 and TRBJ2-3; 9 bases align to TRBD2. Germline V lookup: CDR1 MNHNY, CDR2 SVGAGI (reference sequence). V lost 3 bases and J lost 6; bases outside the gene matches: 4. This CDR3 has 14 amino acids. The CDR3 is CASSYTSGGDTQYF. CDR3 DNA: TGTGCCAGCAGTTATACCAGCGGGGGGGATACGCAGTATTTT.

The chain couples TRBV5-6 to TRBJ1-3; D remains unclear. There are 14 residues in the CDR3. V lost 0 bases to trimming and J lost 6 bases, with 10 bases between them. Germline lookup yields CDR1 SGHDT and CDR2 YYEEEE. In DNA form, the CDR3 reads TGTGCCAGCAGCTTGGATGGACTTTCAAACACCATATATTTT. Its translation: CASSLDGLSNTIYF.

The rearrangement uses TRBV19 and TRBJ1-1; D is perhaps TRBD1 (5 bases). The CDR3 extends over 15 amino acids. With 2 bases removed from V and 1 base from J, the gap between germline ends came to 11 bases. CDR1 LNHDA and CDR2 SQIVND come from the germline V gene (reference sequence). CDR3 in amino acids: CASSIFWGQNTEAFF. CDR3 bases: TGTGCCAGTAGTATATTTTGGGGCCAGAACACTGAAGCTTTCTTT.

A single count supports this clone. The sample carries other DNA sequences with the same CDR3. The rearrangement joins TRBV2 to TRBJ2-1, with D possibly matching TRBD2 (6 bases). This CDR3 has 15 residues. Germline V lookup: CDR1 SNHLY, CDR2 FYNNEI. V lost 2 bases, J lost 2 bases, and 10 bases lay in between. CDR3 protein: CASSESGGTYNEQFF. The CDR3 DNA sequence: TGTGCCAGCAGTGAATCTGGAGGGACCTACAATGAGCAGTTCTTC.

The V and J genes are TRBV27 and TRBJ1-2; TRBD1 matches 10 bases. Germline assignment: CDR1 MNHEY and CDR2 SMNVEV (reference sequence). V gave up 6 bases and J gave up 5 bases; unmatched junction bases: 6. This CDR3 comprises 14 residues. CDR3 region: CASRRQGAAYGYTF. The CDR3 nucleotides are TGTGCCAGCAGACGACAGGGGGCTGCATATGGCTACACCTTC.

This chain joins TRBV28 and TRBJ1-3; no clear D gene. Trimming shortened V by 3 bases and J by 4 bases, and 7 bases separated the two germline ends. Germline assignment: CDR1 MDHEN and CDR2 SYDVKM. The CDR3 is made up of 13 amino acids. As DNA, the CDR3 is TGTGCCAGCAGTTTCACCGGGGGAAACACCATATATTTT. Its protein is CASSFTGGNTIYF.

This rearrangement joins TRBV18 to TRBJ2-5; D not resolved. The V gene's germline CDR1 is KGHSH and CDR2 LQKENI. V shed 0 bases and J shed 5 bases, with 10 bases lying between them. This CDR3 is built from 14 residues. This CDR3 reads CASSPPSNFETQYF. The DNA of the CDR3 is TGTGCCAGCTCACCACCGTCCAACTTCGAGACCCAGTACTTC.

The V and J genes are TRBV19 and TRBJ2-2, with D unresolved. Looked up from germline, CDR1 is LNHDA and CDR2 is SQIVND (reference sequence). This CDR3 spans 14 amino acids. V was pared by 4 bases and J by 1 base, with 7 bases between. The DNA of the CDR3 is TGTGCCAGTAGTAACTTTTTGAACACCGGGGAGCTGTTTTTT. This encodes CASSNFLNTGELFF.

Worth noting for this clone: A read error may account for a junction end that differs from germline. The chain links TRBV9 to TRBJ1-3; possible D gene TRBD1, 6 bases. The CDR3 totals 16 residues. CDR1 is SGDLS and CDR2 is YYNGEE in the germline V gene. The CDR3 loop is CASSLRTEEFGSTIYF. DNA for the CDR3: TGTGCCAGCAGCCTCCGGACAGAAGAATTTGGAAGCACCATATATTTT. Looking up the rest from reference TRBV9 and TRBJ1-3 gives the full variable domain: DSGVTQTPKHLITATGQRVTLRCSPRSGDLSVYWYQQSLDQGLQFLIQYYNGEERAKGNILERFSAQQFPDLHSELNLSSLELGDSALYFCASSLRTEEFGSTIYFGEGSWLTVV.